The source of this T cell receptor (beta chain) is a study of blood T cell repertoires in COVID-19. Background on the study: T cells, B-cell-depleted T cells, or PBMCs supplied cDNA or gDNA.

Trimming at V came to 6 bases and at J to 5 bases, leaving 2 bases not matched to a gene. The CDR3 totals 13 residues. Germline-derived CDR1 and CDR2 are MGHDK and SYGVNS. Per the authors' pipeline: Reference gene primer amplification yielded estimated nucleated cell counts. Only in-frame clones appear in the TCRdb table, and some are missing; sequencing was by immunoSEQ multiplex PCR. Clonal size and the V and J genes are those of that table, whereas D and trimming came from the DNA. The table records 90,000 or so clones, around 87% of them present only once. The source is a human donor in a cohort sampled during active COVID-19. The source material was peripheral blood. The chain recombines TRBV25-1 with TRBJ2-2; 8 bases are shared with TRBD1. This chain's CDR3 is CASSGQGTGELFF. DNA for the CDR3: TGTGCCAGCAGCGGACAGGGAACCGGGGAGCTGTTTTTT.